A selection of T cell receptor beta chains follows, all from one sample in a study of blood T cell repertoires in COVID-19. Sequenced by immunoSEQ multiplex PCR; TCRdb stores in-frame clones only, minus some. Of 150,000 to 200,000 clones listed, around 90% were seen once; the top ten hold approximately 0.5%. Source material: peripheral blood. The receptors shown here come from a man over 45 with acute or convalescent COVID-19. CDR3s include the opening cysteine and the closing phenylalanine or tryptophan. Fields, in order: V gene, J gene, clone size, CDR3 protein. Only some rows state a clone size, as once, few, many or a class for expanded clones.

V: TRBV27
J: TRBJ2-7
size: NA
CDR3: CASSRRTGGANYLYSNEQYF

V: TRBV18
J: TRBJ1-1
size: NA
CDR3: CASSPQEPLSAAEAFF

V: TRBV4-2
J: TRBJ2-2
size: NA
CDR3: CASSPPRREDGGELFF

V: TRBV5-4
J: TRBJ1-4
size: NA
CDR3: CASSSRQGAQEKLFF

V: TRBV19
J: TRBJ1-5
size: NA
CDR3: CASSMEVIQPQHF

V: TRBV6-6
J: TRBJ1-4
size: NA
CDR3: CASRPATGSKLFF

V: TRBV7-2
J: TRBJ1-3
size: NA
CDR3: CASSPYTSSGNTIYF

V: TRBV5-4
J: TRBJ1-1
size: NA
CDR3: CASSLMDRGNTEAFF

V: TRBV27
J: TRBJ2-3
size: NA
CDR3: CASSSPGGAGTQYF

V: TRBV4-1
J: TRBJ2-5
size: NA
CDR3: CASSQAPGGLAGQETQYF

V: TRBV28
J: TRBJ1-1
size: NA
CDR3: CATMQGQLNTEAFF

V: TRBV18
J: TRBJ1-1
size: once
CDR3: CASSPPGGMNTEAFF

V: TRBV11-2
J: TRBJ2-5
size: NA
CDR3: CASSGPWGLGETQYF

V: TRBV10-3
J: TRBJ2-1
size: NA
CDR3: CAIGIADYNEQFF

V: TRBV9
J: TRBJ1-3
size: once
CDR3: CASSETGWRNTIYF

V: TRBV28
J: TRBJ1-5
size: NA
CDR3: CASTKRGYGQSNQPQHF

V: TRBV5-1
J: TRBJ2-6
size: NA
CDR3: CASSLGLSGANVLTF

V: TRBV27
J: TRBJ1-5
size: NA
CDR3: CASTETTRANQPQHF

V: TRBV6-5
J: TRBJ1-5
size: NA
CDR3: CASKRVYSNQPQHF

V: TRBV27
J: TRBJ1-5
size: NA
CDR3: CASALTENSNQPQHF

V: TRBV6-5
J: TRBJ2-1
size: NA
CDR3: CASRQGAYNEQFF

V: TRBV3-1/TRBV3-2
J: TRBJ2-4
size: few
CDR3: CASSQLGGQGVSKNIQYF

V: TRBV19
J: TRBJ2-3
size: NA
CDR3: CASSHWTKQLTDTQYF

V: TRBV6-5
J: TRBJ1-5
size: NA
CDR3: CASSPENRVLYLQHF

V: TRBV29-1
J: TRBJ2-1
size: few
CDR3: CSVPTGTSSYNEQFF

V: TRBV9
J: TRBJ2-3
size: NA
CDR3: CASSVPGGGPNTQYF

V: TRBV5-5
J: TRBJ1-5
size: NA
CDR3: CASSLYHTTDSNQPQHF

V: TRBV7-2
J: TRBJ1-6
size: NA
CDR3: CASSKDRPGDSPLHF

V: TRBV6-2/TRBV6-3
J: TRBJ2-7
size: once
CDR3: CASIPPPRDRGGLAGGQSSYEQYF

V: TRBV5-1
J: TRBJ1-1
size: NA
CDR3: CASSLAGSVGTEAFF

V: TRBV3-1/TRBV3-2
J: TRBJ2-2
size: NA
CDR3: CASSQEGQGDTGELFF

V: TRBV7-4
J: TRBJ1-4
size: NA
CDR3: CASSLGDRGQYNEKLFF

V: TRBV19
J: TRBJ1-5
size: NA
CDR3: CASKVMGQGPDQPQHF

V: TRBV11-2
J: TRBJ2-1
size: once
CDR3: CASSLSTGSYNEQFF

V: TRBV6-4
J: TRBJ2-1
size: NA
CDR3: CASSENGLDSVGGPNEQFF

V: TRBV6-5
J: TRBJ1-3
size: NA
CDR3: CASQRSAGSGNTIYF

V: TRBV19
J: TRBJ2-2
size: NA
CDR3: CASSIGAGASGELFF

V: TRBV7-8
J: TRBJ2-3
size: NA
CDR3: CASSRGGVAVGDTQYF

V: TRBV3-1/TRBV3-2
J: TRBJ1-2
size: NA
CDR3: CASSHMDRPSTF

V: TRBV19
J: TRBJ2-2
size: NA
CDR3: CASSIRVNTGELFF

V: TRBV6-5
J: TRBJ2-4
size: NA
CDR3: CASTLRGAGNIQYF

V: TRBV2
J: TRBJ2-7
size: NA
CDR3: CASIREPPYEQYF